This TCR beta chain was observed in a study of regulatory T cells in long-lasting Graves disease. V lost 9 bases to trimming and J lost 4 bases, with 13 bases between them. Germline V gives CDR1 KGHDR, CDR2 SFDVKD. This CDR3 has 13 amino acids. Time point denoted: newly diagnosed GD, antithyroid drugs for less than 3 months. RNA extracted from PBMCs served as the sequencing template. With iRepertoire HTBI primers and Arm-PCR of CDR3 regions, TCR beta libraries were built. TCRdb reprocessed the multiplex PCR reads with MiXCR, giving one entry per CDR3 protein. Seen here are 350,000 to 500,000 distinct CDR3 sequences, 14% observed once, and the top ten hold roughly a sixth. These same records also appear under a second study, on T cells in Graves' hyperthyroidism and ophthalmopathy.

The clonotype comes from a woman in her 50s with Graves disease. The chain carries TRBV24-1 and TRBJ2-3; D is undetermined. Source: peripheral blood mononuclear cells (PBMCs), taken at new diagnosis, from a patient treated with antithyroid drugs. The CDR3 loop reads CATPGQAADTQYF. The CDR3 DNA reads as TGTGCCACCCCTGGGCAGGCGGCAGATACGCAGTATTTT.